This T cell receptor beta chain was captured in a study of blood T cell repertoires in COVID-19. Across the study: The study drew acute and convalescent COVID-19 samples from the United States, Italy and Spain. T cells, B-cell-depleted T cells, or PBMCs supplied cDNA or gDNA.

Germline V gives CDR1 SGDLS, CDR2 YYNGEE. This CDR3 comprises 16 residues. V dropped 3 bases and J dropped 3; count of bases not matched to a gene: 10. As processed by the authors: Reference gene primers were amplified, and this amplification served to estimate nucleated cell counts. Here immunoSEQ multiplex PCR was the method, and the copy in TCRdb shows in-frame clones only, minus some. That table supplies the V and J calls and clone size; D and trimming were determined from the DNA. The sample carries 200,000 to 250,000 clones, 70% to 90% recorded once. This clone came up once. Sample: peripheral blood. The source of this sequence is a woman under 30 who had recovered from COVID-19. V is TRBV9 and J is TRBJ1-1; 8 positions match TRBD1. The DNA of the CDR3 is TGTGCCAGCAGCGACTCCTGGACAGGGTACGACACTGAAGCTTTCTTT. Translating gives CASSDSWTGYDTEAFF.